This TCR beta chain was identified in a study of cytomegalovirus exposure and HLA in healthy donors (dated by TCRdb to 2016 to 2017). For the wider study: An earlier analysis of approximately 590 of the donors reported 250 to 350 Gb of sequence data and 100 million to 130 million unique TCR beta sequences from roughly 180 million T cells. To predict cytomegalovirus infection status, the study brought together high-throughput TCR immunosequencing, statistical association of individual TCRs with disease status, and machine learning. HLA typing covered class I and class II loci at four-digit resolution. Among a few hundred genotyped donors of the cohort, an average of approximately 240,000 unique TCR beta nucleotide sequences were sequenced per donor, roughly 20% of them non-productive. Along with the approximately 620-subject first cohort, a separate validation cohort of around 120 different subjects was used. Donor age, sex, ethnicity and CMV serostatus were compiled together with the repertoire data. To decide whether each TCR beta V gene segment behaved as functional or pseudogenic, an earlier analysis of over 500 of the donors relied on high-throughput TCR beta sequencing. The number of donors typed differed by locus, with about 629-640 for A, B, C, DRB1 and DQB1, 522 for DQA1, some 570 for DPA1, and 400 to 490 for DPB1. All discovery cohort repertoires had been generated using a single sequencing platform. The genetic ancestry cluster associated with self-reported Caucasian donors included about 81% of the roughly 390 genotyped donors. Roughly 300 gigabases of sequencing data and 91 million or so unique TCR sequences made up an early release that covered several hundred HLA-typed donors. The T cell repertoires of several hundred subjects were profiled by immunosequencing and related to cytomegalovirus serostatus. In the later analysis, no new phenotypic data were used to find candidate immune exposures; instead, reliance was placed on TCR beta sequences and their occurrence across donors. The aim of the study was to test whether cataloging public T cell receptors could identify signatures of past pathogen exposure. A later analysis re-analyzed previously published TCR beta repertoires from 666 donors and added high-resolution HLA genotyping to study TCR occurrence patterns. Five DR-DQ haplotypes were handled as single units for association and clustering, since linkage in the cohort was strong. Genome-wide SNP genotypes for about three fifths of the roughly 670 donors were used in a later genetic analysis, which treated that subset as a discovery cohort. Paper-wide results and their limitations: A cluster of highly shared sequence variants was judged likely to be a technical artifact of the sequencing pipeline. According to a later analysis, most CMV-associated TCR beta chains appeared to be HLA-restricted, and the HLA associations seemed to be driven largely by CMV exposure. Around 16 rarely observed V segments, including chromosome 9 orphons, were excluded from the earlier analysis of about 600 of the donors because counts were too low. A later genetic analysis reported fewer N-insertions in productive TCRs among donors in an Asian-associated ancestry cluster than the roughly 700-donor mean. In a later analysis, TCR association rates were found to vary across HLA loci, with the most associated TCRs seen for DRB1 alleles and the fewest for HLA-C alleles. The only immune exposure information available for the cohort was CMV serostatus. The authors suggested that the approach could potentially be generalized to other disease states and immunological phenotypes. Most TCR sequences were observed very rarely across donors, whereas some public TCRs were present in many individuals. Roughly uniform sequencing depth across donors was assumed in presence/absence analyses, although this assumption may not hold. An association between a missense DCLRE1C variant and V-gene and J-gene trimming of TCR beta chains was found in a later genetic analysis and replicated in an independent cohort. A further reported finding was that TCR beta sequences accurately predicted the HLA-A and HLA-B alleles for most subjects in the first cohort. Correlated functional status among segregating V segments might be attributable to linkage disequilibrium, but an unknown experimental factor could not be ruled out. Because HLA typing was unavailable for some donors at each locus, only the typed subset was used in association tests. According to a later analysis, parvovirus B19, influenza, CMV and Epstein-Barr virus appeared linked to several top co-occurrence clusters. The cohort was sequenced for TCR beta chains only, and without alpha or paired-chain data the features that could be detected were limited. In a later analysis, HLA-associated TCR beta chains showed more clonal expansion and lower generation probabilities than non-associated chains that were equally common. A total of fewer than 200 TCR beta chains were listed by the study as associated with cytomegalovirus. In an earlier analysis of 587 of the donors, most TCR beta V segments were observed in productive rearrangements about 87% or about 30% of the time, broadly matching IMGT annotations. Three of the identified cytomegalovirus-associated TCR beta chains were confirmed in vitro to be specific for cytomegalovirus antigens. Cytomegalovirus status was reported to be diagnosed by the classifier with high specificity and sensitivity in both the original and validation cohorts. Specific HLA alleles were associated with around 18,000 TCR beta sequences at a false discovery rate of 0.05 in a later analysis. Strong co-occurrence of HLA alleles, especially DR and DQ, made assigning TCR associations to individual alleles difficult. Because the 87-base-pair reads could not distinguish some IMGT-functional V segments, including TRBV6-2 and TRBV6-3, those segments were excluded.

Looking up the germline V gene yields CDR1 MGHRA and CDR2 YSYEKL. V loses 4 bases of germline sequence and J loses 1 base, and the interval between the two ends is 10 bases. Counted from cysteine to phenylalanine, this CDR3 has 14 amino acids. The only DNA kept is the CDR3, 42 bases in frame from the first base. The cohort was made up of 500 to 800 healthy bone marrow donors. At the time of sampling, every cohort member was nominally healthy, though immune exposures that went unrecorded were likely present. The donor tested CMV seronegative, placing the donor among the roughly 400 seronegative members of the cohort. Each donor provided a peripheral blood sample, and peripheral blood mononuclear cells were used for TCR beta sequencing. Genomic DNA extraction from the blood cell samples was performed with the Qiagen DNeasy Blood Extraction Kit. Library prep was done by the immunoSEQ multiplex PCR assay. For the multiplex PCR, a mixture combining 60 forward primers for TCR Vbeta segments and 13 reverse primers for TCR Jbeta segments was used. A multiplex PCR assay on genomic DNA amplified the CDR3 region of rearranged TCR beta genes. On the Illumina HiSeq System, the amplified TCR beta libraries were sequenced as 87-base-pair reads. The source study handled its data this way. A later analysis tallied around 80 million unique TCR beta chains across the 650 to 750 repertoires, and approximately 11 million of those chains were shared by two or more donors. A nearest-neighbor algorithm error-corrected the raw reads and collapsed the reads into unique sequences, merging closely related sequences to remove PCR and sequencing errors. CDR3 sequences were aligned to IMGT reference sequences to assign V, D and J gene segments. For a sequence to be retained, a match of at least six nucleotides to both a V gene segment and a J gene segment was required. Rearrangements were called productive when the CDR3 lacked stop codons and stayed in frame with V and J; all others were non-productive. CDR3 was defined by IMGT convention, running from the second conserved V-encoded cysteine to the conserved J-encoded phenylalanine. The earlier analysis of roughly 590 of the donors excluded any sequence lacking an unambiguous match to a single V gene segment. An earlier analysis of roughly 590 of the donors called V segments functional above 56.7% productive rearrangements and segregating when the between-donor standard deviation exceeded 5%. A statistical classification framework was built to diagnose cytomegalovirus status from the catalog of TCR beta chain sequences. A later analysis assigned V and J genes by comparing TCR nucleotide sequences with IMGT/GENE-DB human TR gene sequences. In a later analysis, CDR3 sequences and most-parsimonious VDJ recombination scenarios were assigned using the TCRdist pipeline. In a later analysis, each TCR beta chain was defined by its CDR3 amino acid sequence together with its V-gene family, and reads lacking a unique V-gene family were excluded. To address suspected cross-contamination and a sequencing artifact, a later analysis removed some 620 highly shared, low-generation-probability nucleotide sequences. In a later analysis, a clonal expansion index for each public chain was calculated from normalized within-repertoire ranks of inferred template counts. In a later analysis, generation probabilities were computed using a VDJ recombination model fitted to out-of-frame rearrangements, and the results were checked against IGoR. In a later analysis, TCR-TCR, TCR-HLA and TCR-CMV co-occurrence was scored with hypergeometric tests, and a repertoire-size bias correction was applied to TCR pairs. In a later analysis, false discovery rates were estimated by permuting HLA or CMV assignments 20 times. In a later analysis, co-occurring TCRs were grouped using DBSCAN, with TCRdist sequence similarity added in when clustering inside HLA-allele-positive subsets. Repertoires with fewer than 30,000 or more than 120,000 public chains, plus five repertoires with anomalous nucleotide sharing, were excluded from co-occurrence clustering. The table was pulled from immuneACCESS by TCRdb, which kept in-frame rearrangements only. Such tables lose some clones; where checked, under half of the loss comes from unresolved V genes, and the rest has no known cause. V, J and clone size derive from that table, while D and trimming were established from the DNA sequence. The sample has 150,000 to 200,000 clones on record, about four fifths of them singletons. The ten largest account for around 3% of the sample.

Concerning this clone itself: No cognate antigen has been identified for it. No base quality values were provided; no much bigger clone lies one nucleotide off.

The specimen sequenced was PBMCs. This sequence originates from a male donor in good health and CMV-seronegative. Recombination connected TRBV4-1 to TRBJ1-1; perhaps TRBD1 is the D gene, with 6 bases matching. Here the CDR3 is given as CASSPNRENTEAFF. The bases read TGCGCCAGCAGCCCCAACAGGGAGAACACTGAAGCTTTCTTT.